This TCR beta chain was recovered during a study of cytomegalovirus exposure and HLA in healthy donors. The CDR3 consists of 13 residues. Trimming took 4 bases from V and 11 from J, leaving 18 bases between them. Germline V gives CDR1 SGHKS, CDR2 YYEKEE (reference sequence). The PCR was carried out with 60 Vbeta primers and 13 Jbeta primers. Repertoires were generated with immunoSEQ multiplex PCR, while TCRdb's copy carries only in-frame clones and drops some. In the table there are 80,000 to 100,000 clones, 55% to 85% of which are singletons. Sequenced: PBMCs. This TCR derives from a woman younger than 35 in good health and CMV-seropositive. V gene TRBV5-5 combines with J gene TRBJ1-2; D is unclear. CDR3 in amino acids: CASSPERRKEYTF. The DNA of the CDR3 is TGTGCCAGCAGCCCGGAGCGGCGTAAAGAGTACACCTTC. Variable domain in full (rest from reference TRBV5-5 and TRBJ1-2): DAGVTQSPTHLIKTRGQQVTLRCSPISGHKSVSWYQQVLGQGPQFIFQYYEKEERGRGNFPDRFSARQFPNYSSELNVNALLLGDSALYLCASSPERRKEYTFGSGTRLTVV.